In this sample, the clone carrying this T cell receptor beta chain turned up many times. The data stem from a study of blood T cells in healthy people across ages. The CDR3 runs 14 residues. Germline assignment: CDR1 MNHEY and CDR2 SVGAGI. V was pared by 4 bases and J by 0 bases, with 9 bases between. Ranging in age from about 6 to 100, the donors were healthy Caucasian individuals from Russia. Primers used in a second PCR of about 6 to 12 cycles were a sample-barcoded 5' primer and a J-beta primer mix. Each of the cDNA molecules was tagged by a template-switch adaptor with 12 random nucleotides. TCRdb called the 5' RACE reads again in MiXCR, with one record for every CDR3 protein. The sample holds fewer than 800,000 distinct CDR3 sequences, 32% seen once.

Material: blood. The chain carries TRBV6-5 and TRBJ1-1; D is perhaps TRBD1 (6 bases). The clonotype originates from a woman older than 75 in good health. CDR3 in amino acids: CASSWTEMNTEAFF. As DNA, the CDR3 is TGTGCCAGCAGTTGGACAGAGATGAACACTGAAGCTTTCTTT.